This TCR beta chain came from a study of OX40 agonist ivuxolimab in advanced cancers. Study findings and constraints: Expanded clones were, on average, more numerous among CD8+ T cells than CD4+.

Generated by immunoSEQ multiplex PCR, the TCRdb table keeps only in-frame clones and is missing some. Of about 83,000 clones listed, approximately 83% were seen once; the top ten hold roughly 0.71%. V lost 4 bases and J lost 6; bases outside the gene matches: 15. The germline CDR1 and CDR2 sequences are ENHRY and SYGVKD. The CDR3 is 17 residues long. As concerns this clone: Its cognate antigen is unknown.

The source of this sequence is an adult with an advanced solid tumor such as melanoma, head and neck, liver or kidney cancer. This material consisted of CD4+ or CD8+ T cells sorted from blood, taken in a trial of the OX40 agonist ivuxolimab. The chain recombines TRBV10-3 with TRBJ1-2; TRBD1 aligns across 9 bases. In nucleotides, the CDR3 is TGTGCCATCAGTGTGGAAATTGTACAGGGGGCCCCTGATGGCTACACCTTC. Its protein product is CAISVEIVQGAPDGYTF.